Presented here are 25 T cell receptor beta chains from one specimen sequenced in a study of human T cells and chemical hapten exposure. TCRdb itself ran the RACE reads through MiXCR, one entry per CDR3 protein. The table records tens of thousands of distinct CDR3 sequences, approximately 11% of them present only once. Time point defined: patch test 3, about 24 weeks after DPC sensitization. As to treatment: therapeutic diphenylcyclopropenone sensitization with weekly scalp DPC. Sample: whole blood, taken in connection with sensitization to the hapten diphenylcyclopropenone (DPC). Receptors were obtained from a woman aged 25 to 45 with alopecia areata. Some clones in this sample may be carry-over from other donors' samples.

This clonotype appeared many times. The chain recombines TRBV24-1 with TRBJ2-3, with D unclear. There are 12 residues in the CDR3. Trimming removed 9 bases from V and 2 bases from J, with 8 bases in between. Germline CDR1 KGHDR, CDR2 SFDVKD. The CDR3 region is CATSAPTDTQYF. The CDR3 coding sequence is TGTGCCACCTCCGCGCCCACAGATACGCAGTATTTT.

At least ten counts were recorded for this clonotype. DNA of the CDR3: TGTGCCAGCAGCTTAGCTTTTAACCCCAGTCAGCCCCAGCATTTT. It encodes CASSLAFNPSQPQHF. The chain uses TRBV11-3 and TRBJ1-5; no clear D gene. Germline V CDR1 and CDR2: SGHNT, YENEEA. The CDR3 consists of 15 residues. Trimming stripped 1 base from V and 6 bases from J, with 13 bases between.

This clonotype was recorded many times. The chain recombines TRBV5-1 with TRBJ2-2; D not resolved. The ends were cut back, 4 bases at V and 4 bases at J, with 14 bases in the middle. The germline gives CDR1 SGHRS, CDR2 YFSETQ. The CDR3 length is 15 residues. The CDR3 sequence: CASSDSGPVTGELFF. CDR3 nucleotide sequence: TGCGCCAGCAGCGATTCAGGTCCGGTCACCGGGGAGCTGTTTTTT.

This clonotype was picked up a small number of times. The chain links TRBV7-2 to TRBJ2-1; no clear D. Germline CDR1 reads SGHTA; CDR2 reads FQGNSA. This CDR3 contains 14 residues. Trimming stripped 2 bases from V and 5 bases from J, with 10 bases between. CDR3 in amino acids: CASSLYSRDNEQFF. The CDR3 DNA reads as TGTGCCAGCAGCTTATATTCCAGAGACAATGAGCAGTTCTTC.

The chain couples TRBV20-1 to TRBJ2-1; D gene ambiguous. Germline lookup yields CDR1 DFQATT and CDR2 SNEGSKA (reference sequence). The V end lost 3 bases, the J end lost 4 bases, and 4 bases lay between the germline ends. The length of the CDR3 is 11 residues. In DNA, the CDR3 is TGCAGTGCTAGGGGGTACAATGAGCAGTTCTTC. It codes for CSARGYNEQFF.

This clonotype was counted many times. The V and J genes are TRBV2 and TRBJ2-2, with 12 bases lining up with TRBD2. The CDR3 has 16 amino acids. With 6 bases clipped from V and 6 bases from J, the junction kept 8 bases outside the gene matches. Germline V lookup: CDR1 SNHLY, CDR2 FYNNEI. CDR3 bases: TGTGCCAGCAGACAACTAGCGGGAGGTATTCCCGGGGAGCTGTTTTTT. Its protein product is CASRQLAGGIPGELFF.

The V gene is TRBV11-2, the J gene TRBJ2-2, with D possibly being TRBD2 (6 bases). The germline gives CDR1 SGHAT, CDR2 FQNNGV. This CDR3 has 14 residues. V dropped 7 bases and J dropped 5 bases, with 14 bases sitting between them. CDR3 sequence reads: CASKDYLETGELFF. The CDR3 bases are TGTGCCAGCAAGGACTACCTCGAGACCGGGGAGCTGTTTTTT.

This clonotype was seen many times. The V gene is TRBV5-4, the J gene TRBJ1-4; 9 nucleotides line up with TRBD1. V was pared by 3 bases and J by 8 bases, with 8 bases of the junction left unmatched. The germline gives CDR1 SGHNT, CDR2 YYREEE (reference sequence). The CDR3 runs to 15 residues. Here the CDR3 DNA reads TGTGCCAGCAGCTCCCGGGGACAGGGAAAAGAAAAACTGTTTTTT. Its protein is CASSSRGQGKEKLFF.

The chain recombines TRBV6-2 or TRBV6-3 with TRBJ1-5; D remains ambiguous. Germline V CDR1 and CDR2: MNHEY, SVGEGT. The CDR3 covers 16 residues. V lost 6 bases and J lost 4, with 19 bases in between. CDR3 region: CASRPSTTRGNQPQHF. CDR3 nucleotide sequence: TGTGCCAGCAGACCATCGACCACCCGAGGAAATCAGCCCCAGCATTTT.

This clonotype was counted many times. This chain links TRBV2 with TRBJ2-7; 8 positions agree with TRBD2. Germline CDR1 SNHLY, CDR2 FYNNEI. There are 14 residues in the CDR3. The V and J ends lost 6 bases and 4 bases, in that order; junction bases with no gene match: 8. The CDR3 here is CASSGRGVPYEQYV. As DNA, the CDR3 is TGTGCCAGCAGCGGGAGGGGGGTACCTTACGAGCAGTACGTC.

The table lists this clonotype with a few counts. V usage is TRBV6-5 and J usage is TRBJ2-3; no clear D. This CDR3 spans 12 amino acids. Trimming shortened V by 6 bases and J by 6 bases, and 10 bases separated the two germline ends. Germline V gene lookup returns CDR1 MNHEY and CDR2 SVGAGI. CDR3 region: CASSPNGDTQYF. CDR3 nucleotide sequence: TGTGCCAGCAGCCCCAACGGGGATACGCAGTATTTT.

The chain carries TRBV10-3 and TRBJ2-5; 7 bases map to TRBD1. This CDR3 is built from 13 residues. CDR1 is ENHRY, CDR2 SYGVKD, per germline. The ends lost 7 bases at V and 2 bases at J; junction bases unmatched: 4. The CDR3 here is CAITRDSQETQYF. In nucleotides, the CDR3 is TGTGCCATCACTCGGGACAGTCAAGAGACCCAGTACTTC.

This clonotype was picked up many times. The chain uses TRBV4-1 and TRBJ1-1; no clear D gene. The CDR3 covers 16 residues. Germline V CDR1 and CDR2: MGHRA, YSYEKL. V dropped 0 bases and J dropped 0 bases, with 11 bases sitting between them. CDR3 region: CASSQDLGRLNTEAFF. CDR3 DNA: TGCGCCAGCAGCCAAGATCTAGGACGGTTGAACACTGAAGCTTTCTTT.

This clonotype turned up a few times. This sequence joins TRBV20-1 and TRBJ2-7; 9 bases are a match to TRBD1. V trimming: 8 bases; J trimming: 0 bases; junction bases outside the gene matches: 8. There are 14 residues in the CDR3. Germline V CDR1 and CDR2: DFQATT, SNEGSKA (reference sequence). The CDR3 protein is CSTTGTGSSYEQYF. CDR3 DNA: TGCAGTACGACCGGGACAGGGAGCTCCTACGAGCAGTACTTC.

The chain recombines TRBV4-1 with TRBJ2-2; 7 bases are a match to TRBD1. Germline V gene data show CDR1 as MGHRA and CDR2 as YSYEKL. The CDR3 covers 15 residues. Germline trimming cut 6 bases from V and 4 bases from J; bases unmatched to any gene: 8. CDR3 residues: CASSARTGVTGELFF. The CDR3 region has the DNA TGCGCCAGCAGTGCTCGGACAGGTGTCACCGGGGAGCTGTTTTTT.

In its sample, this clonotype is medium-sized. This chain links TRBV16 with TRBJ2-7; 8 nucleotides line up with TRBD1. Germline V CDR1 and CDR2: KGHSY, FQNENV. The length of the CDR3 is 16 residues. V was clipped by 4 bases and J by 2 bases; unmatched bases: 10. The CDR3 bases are TGTGCCAGCAGCCCGCCTGGGGACAGGCTAACCTACGAGCAGTACGTC. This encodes CASSPPGDRLTYEQYV.

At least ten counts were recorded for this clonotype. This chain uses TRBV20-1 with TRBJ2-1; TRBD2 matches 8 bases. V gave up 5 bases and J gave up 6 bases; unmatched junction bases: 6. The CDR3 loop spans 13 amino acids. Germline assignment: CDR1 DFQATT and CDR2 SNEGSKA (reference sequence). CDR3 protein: CSALAGRSNEQFF. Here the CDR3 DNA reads TGCAGTGCTTTAGCGGGGAGGAGCAATGAGCAGTTCTTC.

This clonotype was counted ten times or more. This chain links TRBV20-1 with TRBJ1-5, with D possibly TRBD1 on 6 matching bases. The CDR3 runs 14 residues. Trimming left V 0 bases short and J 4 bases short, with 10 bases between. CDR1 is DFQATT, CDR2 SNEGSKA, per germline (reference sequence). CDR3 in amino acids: CSARDLRGNQPQHF. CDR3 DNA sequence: TGCAGTGCTAGAGATCTCAGGGGAAATCAGCCCCAGCATTTT.

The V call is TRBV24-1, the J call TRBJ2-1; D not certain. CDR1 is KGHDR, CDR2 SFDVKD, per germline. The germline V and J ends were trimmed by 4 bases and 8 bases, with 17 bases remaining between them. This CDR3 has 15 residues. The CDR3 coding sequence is TGTGCCACCAGTGACTCCAGAACAACCTGGGATGAGCAGTTCTTC. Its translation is CATSDSRTTWDEQFF.

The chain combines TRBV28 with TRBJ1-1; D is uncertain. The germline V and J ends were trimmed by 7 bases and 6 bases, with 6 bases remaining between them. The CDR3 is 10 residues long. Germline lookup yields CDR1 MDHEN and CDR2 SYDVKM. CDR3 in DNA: TGTGCCAGCATCGACTCTGAAGCTTTCTTT. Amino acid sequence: CASIDSEAFF.

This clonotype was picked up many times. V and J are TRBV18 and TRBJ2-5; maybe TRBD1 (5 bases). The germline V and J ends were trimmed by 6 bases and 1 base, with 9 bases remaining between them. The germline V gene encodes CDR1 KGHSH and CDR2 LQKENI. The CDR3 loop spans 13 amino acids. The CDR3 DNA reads TGTGCCAGCTCGCAGGGCACCCAAGAGACCCAGTACTTC. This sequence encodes CASSQGTQETQYF.

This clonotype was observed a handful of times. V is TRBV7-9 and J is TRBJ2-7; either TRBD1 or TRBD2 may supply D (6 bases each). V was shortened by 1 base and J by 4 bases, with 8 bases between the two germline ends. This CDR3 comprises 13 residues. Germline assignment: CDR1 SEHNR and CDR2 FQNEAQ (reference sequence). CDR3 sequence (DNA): TGTGCCAGCAGCTTAGAGGGGGGTTACGAGCAGTACGTC. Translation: CASSLEGGYEQYV.

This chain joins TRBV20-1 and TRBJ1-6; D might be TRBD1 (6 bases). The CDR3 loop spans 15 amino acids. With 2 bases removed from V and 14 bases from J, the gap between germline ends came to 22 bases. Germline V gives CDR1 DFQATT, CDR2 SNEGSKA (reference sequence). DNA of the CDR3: TGCAGTGCTAGACCATCGACAGGTCCCAATTCGGCCCTCCACTTT. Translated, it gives CSARPSTGPNSALHF.

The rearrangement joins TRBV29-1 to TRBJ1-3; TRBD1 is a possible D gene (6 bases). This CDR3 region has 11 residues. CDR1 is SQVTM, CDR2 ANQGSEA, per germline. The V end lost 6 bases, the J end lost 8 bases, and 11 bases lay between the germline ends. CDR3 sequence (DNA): TGCAGCGTCGGTGGGGGGCACACCATATATTTT. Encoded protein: CSVGGGHTIYF.

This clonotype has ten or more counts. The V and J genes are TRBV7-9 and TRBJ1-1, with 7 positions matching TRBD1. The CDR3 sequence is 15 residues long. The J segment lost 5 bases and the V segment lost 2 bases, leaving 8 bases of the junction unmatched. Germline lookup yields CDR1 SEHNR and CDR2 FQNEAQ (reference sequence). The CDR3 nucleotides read TGTGCCAGCAGCTTACGACAGGGTATCGCGACTGAAGCTTTCTTT. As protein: CASSLRQGIATEAFF.